The entry that follows covers one TCR beta chain sequence. The count of this clone is one. Its binding antigen is unknown. No qualities accompany the bases; no much larger clone lies one base away. This entry belongs to a study of blood T cell repertoires in COVID-19 (dated by TCRdb to about 2020). General notes on the study: Collaborator samples came from the United States, Italy and Spain and covered acute and convalescent phases of COVID-19. Nearly every sample came with metadata listing a de-identified subject ID, COVID-19 status, age in years and sex. The dataset comprised deeply sampled blood TCRbeta repertoires from subjects exposed to, actively infected with, or recovered from COVID-19. Where HLA class I and class II types were available, the types were taken from metadata supplied by the sample provider, not from assay-based typing. Samples were obtained from the ongoing ImmuneRACE study (first 160 participants) and from 1,200 or so subjects provided by 6 global collaborators. A freely available public database, intended as a resource for researchers studying the immune response to SARS-CoV-2, is where the repertoires were released. The prospective study material was composed of cDNA or gDNA derived from T cells, B-cell-depleted T cells, or PBMCs. Paper-wide results and their limitations: How much clinical and demographic metadata was included differed by source and by participant, and the metadata was provided uncurated.

TCRbeta CDR3 regions were amplified from genomic DNA using the immunoSEQ Assay, a bias-controlled multiplex PCR. Regarding the original processing steps: The number of nucleated cells in each sample was estimated by amplification of reference gene primers within the assay. To quantify the absolute abundance of each unique TCRbeta CDR3 rearrangement, sequence reads were collapsed and filtered. For each sample, productive Simpson clonality was calculated by taking the square root of Simpson's diversity index across productive rearrangements. Entries here come from immuneACCESS through TCRdb and include only in-frame sequences with V and J called. Some clones fail to appear in such tables; in the studies checked, an unresolved V gene covers under half of the shortfall, and the cause of the remainder is unknown. Clone size and V and J calls were adopted from that table, with D and trimming inferred from the DNA. Here the sample has around 180,000 clones; 75% to 90% occur a single time. Of the sample, roughly 9.7% is held by the ten largest clones.

V and J are trimmed by 0 bases and 3 bases, and the gene matches miss 9 bases of the junction. From its cysteine to its phenylalanine, the CDR3 spans 17 amino acids. The retained sequence is limited to the CDR3, 51 bases, with the frame set at the first base. From the germline V gene, CDR1 is MGHRA and CDR2 is YSYEKL. Collaborating institutions collected whole blood in K2EDTA tubes following their own protocols. For TCRbeta analysis, collaborators shipped samples as frozen whole blood, isolated PBMCs, or DNA extracted from either of those sample types. The receptor's source is a human donor with active or convalescent COVID-19. The donor label of this sample is uncertain. Sequencing used peripheral blood. This chain is built from TRBV4-1 and TRBJ2-5; the junction holds 8 bases that match TRBD2. The nucleotides read TGCGCCAGCAGCCAAGAGATCGGGAGGGGAAGAGAAGAGACCCAGTACTTC. It encodes CASSQEIGRGREETQYF.